This T cell receptor (beta chain) emerged from a study of blood T cell repertoires in COVID-19. The authors' processing: Quantification of nucleated cells was approximated via reference gene primer amplification. TCRdb's copy holds only in-frame clones and misses some; the assay was immunoSEQ multiplex PCR. Clone size and V and J calls were adopted from that table, with D and trimming inferred from the DNA. Here the sample spans approximately 150,000 clones, 80% to 90% being singletons. The sample consisted of PBMCs or T cells enriched from blood (not recorded which). The clonotype comes from a man aged 35 to 55 with acute COVID-19.

CDR3 DNA: TGTGCCAGCAGTTTACAGGGCTACGAGCAGTACTTC. This encodes CASSLQGYEQYF. The J gene is TRBJ2-7, the V gene TRBV12-3 or TRBV12-4; D possibly corresponds to TRBD1 (5 bases). This CDR3 region has 12 residues. The V and J ends lost 2 bases and 3 bases respectively, with 5 bases between them.